Listed below are T cell receptor beta chains from one sample, sequenced in a study of graft-versus-host responses after intestinal transplantation. TCRdb's table, derived via immunoSEQ multiplex PCR, lists solely in-frame clones and lacks some. This sample has under 55,000 clones, with 90% to 95% found just once. The sequencing here drew on PBMCs, taken 524 days after transplant. The receptor set was obtained from a human patient who received an intestinal transplant, so some T cells may come from the graft donor. Both conserved end residues are part of each CDR3. D genes are given only for firm matches.

d_gene | v_gene | CDR3aa
NA | TRBV27 | CASSLKARWGVGADTQYF
TRBD2 | TRBV7-2 | CASSSLLAEGTDTQYF
NA | TRBV27 | CASSLEWSQPQHF
NA | TRBV28 | CASSFRGPNTGELFF
NA | TRBV27 | CASGTGQRRGPQHF
TRBD1 | TRBV5-6 | CASSPGQGRMGNYGYTF
TRBD2 | TRBV9 | CASRGLDMREGSDTQYF
NA | TRBV5-4 | CASSLARESTEAFF
TRBD2 | TRBV6-5 | CASSLAGSSYNEQFF
TRBD2 | TRBV19 | CASSSSGLAGGEYF
TRBD1 | TRBV4-1 | CASSQGPGTGPYEQYF
NA | TRBV6-5 | CASSYGVENTEAFF
NA | TRBV5-4 | CASSFGAGLVHRYGYTF
TRBD2 | TRBV19 | CASSDSTSGYYNEQFF
NA | TRBV28 | CASLSTGNTEAFF
NA | TRBV9 | CASSVASKSSGNTIYF
TRBD1 | TRBV6-5 | CASRDRGTDTQYF
TRBD2 | TRBV5-1 | CASSLRAGTSVETQYF
NA | TRBV15 | CATSRDFLAIDEQFF
NA | TRBV15 | CATSSSGMNIQYF
NA | TRBV18 | CASSPDGDIQYF
NA | TRBV7-9 | CASSGPAASRDEQYF
NA | TRBV5-4 | CASSLVGQNTEAFF
NA | TRBV6-5 | CASTRDRSYEQYF
TRBD2 | TRBV6-1 | CASSEVLAGATGELFF
TRBD2 | TRBV27 | CASSPRTSGGYEQYF
TRBD2 | TRBV7-8 | CASSFYRAGGRFSYEQYF
TRBD2 | TRBV19 | CASSTSGDSYEQYF
NA | TRBV21-1 | CASSKNTSGKADTQYF
TRBD1 | TRBV9 | CASSKSDRTYGYTF
TRBD1 | TRBV28 | CASSWDSNYGYTF
NA | TRBV4-2 | CASSQVDFTYEQYF
NA | TRBV18 | CASSPTGTVSSYEQYF
NA | TRBV5-1 | CASSGGNTGELFF
NA | TRBV27 | CASSFGANVLTF
NA | TRBV28 | CASKEAYNEQFF
NA | TRBV9 | CASSANNEKLFF
TRBD1 | TRBV5-6 | CASSLPGTVQETQYF